This section outlines one T cell receptor (beta chain) sequence together with its context. Germline trimming cut 4 bases from V and 10 bases from J; bases unmatched to any gene: 7. The CDR3 is 14 amino acids. Germline loops: CDR1 LNHDA, CDR2 SQIVND (reference sequence). This record comes from a study of blood T cell repertoires in COVID-19. On the study more broadly: Both acute and convalescent COVID-19 samples were obtained from the United States, Italy and Spain. PBMCs, B-cell-depleted T cells, or T cells provided the cDNA or gDNA that made up the material.

In the authors' methods: Cell counts per sample came from amplifying reference gene primers. The method was immunoSEQ multiplex PCR; TCRdb's version includes in-frame clones alone and lacks a portion of them. That table supplies the V and J calls and clone size; D and trimming were determined from the DNA. The sample includes about 60,000 clones, over 75% of them seen just once. The specimen was peripheral blood. The source of this sequence is a human donor in a cohort sampled during active COVID-19. This chain links TRBV19 with TRBJ2-1; 10 bases are a match to TRBD1. The CDR3 protein is CASSTGTGDREQFF. For the CDR3, the DNA is TGTGCCAGTAGTACGGGGACAGGGGATAGGGAGCAGTTCTTC.